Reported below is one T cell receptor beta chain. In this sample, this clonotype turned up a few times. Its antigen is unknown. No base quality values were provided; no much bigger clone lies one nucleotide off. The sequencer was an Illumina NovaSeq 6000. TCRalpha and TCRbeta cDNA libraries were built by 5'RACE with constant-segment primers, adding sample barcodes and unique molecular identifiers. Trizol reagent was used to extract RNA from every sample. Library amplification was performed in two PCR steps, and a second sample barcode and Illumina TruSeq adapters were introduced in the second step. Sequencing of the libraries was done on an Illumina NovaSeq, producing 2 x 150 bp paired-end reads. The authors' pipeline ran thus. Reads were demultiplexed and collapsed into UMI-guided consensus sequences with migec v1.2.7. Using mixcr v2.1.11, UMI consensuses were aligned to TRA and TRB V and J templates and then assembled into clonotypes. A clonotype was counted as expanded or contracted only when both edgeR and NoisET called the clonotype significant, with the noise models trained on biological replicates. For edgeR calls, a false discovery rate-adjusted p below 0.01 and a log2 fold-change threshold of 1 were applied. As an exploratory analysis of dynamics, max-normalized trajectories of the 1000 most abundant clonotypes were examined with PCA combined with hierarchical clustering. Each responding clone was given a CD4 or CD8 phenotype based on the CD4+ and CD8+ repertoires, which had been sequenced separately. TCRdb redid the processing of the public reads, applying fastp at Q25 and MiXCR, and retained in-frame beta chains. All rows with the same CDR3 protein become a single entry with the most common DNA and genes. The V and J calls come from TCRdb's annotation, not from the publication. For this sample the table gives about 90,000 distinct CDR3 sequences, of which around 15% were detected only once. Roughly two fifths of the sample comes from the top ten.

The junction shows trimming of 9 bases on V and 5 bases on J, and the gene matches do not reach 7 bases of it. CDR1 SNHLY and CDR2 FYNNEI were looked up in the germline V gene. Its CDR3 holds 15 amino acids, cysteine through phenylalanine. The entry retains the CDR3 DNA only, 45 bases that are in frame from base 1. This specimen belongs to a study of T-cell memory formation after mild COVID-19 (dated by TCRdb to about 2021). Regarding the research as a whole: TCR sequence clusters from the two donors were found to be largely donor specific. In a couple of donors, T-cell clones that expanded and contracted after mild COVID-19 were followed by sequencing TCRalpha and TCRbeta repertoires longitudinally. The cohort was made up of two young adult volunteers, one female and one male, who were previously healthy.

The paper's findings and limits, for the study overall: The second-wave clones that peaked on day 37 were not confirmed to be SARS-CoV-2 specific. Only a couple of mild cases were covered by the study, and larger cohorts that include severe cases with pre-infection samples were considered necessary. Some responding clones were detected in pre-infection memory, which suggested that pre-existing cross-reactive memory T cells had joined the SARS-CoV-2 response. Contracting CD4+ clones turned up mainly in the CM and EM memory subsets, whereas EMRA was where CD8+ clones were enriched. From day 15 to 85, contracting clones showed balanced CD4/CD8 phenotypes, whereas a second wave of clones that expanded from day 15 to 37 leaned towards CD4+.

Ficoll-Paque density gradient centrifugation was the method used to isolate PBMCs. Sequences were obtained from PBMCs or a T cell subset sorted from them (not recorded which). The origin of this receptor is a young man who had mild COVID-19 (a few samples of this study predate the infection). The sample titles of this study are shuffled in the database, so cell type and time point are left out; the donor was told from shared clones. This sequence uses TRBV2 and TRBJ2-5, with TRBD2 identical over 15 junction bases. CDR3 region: CASEGLAGGLETQYF. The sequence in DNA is TGTGCCAGTGAGGGACTAGCGGGGGGATTGGAGACCCAGTACTTC. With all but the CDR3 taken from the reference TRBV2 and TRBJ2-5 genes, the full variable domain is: EPEVTQTPSHQVTQMGQEVILRCVPISNHLYFYWYRQILGQKVEFLVSFYNNEISEKSEIFDDQFSVERPDGSNFTLKIRSTKLEDSAMYFCASEGLAGGLETQYFGPGTRLLVL.